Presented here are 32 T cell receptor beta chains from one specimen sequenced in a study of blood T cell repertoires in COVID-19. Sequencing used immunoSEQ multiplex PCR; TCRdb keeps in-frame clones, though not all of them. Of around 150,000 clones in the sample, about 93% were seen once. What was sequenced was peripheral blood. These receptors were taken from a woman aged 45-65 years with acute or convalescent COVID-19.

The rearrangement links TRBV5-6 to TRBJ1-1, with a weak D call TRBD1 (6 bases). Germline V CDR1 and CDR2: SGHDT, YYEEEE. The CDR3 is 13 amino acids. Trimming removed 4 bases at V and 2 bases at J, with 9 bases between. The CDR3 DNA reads TGTGCCAGCAGCAGGGGGGGAAACACTGAAGCTTTCTTT. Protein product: CASSRGGNTEAFF.

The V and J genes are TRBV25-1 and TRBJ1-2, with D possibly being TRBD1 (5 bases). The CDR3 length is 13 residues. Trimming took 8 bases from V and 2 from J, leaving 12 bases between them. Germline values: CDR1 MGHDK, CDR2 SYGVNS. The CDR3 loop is CASAQGLNYGYTF. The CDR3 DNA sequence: TGTGCCAGCGCGCAGGGTCTCAACTATGGCTACACCTTC.

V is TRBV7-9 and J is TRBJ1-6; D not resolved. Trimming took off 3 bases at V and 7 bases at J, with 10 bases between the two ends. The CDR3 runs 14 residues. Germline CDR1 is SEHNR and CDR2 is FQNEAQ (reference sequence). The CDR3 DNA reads TGTGCCAGCAGCTTGAGGGCCCCAAATTCACCCCTCCACTTT. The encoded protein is CASSLRAPNSPLHF.

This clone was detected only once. CDR3 DNA sequence: TGTGCCAGCAGCTTGGGCGGGGGACAGGGTAATCAGCCCCAGCATTTT. Translating gives CASSLGGGQGNQPQHF. The chain joins TRBV5-6 to TRBJ1-5; TRBD1 matches at 9 bases. The CDR3 totals 16 residues. In germline, CDR1 is SGHDT, CDR2 YYEEEE. V shed 0 bases, J shed 4 bases, and the junction held 5 bases outside the gene matches.

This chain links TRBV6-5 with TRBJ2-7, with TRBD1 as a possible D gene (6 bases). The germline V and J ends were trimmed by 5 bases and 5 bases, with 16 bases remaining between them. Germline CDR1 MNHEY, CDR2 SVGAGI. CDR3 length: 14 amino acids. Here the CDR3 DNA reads TGTGCCAGCAGTACCCGACCCCAGGGGAACGAGCAGTACTTC. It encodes CASSTRPQGNEQYF.

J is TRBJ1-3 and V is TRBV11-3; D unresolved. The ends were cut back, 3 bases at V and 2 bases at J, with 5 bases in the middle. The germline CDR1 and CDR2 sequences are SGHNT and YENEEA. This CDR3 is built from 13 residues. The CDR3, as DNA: TGTGCCAGCAGCTTGGAGGCTGGAAACACCATATATTTT. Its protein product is CASSLEAGNTIYF.

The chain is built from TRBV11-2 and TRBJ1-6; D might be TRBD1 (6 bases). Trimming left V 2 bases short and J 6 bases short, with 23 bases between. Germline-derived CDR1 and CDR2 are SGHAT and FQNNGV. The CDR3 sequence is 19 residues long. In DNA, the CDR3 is TGTGCCAGCAGCTTAAGTCCGGGGATGGACAGCCTCATTAATTCACCCCTCCACTTT. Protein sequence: CASSLSPGMDSLINSPLHF.

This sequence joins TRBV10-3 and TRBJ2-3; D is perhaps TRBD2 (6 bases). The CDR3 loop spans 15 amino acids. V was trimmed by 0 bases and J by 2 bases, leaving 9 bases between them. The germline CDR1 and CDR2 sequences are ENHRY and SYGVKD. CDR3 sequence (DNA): TGTGCCATCAGTGAGTCTAGCGGAGACACAGATACGCAGTATTTT. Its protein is CAISESSGDTDTQYF.

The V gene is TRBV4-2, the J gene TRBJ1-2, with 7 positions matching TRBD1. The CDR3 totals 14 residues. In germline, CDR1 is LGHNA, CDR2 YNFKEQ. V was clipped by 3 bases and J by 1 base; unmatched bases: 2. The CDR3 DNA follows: TGTGCCAGCAGCCAGGGGACAGTTAACTATGGCTACACCTTC. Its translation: CASSQGTVNYGYTF.

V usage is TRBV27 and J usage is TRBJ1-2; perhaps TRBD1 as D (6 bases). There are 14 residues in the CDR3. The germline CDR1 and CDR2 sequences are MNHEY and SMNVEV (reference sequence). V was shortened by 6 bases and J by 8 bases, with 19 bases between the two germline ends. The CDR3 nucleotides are TGTGCCAGCAGAGGCAGGGGCGACATGGGAGGCTACACCTTC. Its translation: CASRGRGDMGGYTF.

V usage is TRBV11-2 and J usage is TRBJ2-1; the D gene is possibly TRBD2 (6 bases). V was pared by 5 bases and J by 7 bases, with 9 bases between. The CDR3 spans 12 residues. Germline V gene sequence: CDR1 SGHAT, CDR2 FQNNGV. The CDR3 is CASSRGENEQFF. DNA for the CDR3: TGTGCCAGCAGCCGCGGGGAAAATGAGCAGTTCTTC.

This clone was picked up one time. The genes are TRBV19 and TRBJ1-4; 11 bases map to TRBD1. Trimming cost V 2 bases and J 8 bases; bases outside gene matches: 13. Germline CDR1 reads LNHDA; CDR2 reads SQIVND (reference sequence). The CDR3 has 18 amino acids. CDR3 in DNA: TGTGCCAGTAGTATATTCAAGAGTGGACAGGGGGCAAAGGAAAAACTGTTTTTT. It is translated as CASSIFKSGQGAKEKLFF.

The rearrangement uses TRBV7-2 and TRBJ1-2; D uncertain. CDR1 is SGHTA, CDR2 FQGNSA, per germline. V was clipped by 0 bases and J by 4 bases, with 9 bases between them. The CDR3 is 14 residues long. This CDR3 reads CASSLALVAYGYTF. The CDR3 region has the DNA TGTGCCAGCAGCTTAGCGCTTGTAGCCTATGGCTACACCTTC.

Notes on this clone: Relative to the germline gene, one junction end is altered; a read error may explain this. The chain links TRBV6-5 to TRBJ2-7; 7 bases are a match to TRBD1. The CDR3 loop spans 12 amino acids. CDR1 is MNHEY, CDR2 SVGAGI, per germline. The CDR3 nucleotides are TGTGCCAGCAGTTATAGGGACAGTCGATCGAACTTC. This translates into CASSYRDSRSNF.

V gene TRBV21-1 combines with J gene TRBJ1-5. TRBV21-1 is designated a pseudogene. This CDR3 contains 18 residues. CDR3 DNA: TGTGCCAGCAGCAAAGATAATAGAGGGCGGTATAGCAATCAGCCCCAGCATTTT. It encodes CASSKDNRGRYSNQPQHF.

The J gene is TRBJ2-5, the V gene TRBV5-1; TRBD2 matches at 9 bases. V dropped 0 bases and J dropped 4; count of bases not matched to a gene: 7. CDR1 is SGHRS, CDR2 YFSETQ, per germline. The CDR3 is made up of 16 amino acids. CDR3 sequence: CASSLVRRGGRETQYF. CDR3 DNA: TGCGCCAGCAGCTTGGTCCGGCGGGGGGGCAGAGAGACCCAGTACTTC.

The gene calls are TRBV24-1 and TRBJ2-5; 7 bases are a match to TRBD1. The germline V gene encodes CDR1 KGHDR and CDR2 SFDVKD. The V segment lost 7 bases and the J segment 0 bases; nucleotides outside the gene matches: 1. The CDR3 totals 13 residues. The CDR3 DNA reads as TGTGCCACCAGGGGACAGCACCAAGAGACCCAGTACTTC. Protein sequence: CATRGQHQETQYF.

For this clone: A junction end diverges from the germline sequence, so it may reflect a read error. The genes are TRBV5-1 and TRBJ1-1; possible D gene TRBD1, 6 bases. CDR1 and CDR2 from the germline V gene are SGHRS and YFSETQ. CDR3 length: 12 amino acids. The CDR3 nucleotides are TGCGCCAGCAGCTTGGAAGCGGGGGCGGGGGTCTTT. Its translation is CASSLEAGAGVF.

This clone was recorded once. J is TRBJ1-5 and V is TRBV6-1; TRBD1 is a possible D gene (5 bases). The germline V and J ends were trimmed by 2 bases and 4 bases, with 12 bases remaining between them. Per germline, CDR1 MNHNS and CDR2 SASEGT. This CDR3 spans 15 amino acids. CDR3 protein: CASSETGITNQPQHF. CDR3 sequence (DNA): TGTGCCAGCAGTGAAACAGGAATAACAAATCAGCCCCAGCATTTT.

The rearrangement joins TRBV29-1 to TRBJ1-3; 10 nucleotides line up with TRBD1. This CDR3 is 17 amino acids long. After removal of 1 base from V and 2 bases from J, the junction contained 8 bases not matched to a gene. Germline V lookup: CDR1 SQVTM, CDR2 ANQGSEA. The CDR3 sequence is CSVEGRDRGLPGNTIYF. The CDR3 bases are TGCAGCGTTGAAGGCCGGGACAGGGGTCTACCTGGAAACACCATATATTTT.

The CDR3 DNA is TGTGCCAGCAGCCAAGATGCGGGGACCCCCTACGAGCAGTACTTC. It encodes CASSQDAGTPYEQYF. This chain uses TRBV3-1 (or the pseudogene TRBV3-2) with TRBJ2-7, with a possible D match to TRBD2 (6 bases). Germline lookup yields CDR1 LGHDT and CDR2 YNNKEL (reference sequence). Trimming stripped 0 bases from V and 2 bases from J, with 11 bases between. This CDR3 is built from 15 residues.

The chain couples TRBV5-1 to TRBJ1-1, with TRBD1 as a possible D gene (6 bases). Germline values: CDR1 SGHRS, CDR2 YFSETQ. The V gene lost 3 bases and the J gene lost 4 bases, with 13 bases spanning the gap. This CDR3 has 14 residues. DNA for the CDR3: TGCGCCAGCAGCTGGCGGGGGCAGGCCACTGAAGCTTTCTTT. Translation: CASSWRGQATEAFF.

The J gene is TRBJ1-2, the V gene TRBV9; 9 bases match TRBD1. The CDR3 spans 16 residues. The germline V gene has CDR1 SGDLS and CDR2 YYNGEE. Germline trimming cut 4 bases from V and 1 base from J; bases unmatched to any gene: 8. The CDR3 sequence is CASSMSRDRDNYGYTF. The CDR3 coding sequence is TGTGCCAGCAGCATGTCCCGGGACAGGGATAACTATGGCTACACCTTC.

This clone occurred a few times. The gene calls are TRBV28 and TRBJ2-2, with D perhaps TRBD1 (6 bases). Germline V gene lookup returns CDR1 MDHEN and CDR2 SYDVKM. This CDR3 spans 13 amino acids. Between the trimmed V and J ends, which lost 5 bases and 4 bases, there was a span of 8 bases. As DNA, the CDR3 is TGTGCCAGCAGTCAGGGGAGCACCGGGGAGCTGTTTTTT. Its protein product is CASSQGSTGELFF.

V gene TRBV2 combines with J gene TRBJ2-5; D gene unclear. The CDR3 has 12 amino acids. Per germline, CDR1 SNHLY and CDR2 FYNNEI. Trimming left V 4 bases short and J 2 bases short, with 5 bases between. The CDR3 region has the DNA TGTGCCAGCAGTGGAGGTCAAGAGACCCAGTACTTC. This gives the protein CASSGGQETQYF.

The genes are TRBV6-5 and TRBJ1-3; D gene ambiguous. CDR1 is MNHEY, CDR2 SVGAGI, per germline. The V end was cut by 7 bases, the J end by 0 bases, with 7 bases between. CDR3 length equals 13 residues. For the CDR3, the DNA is TGTGCCAGCACAACGGTCTCTGGAAACACCATATATTTT. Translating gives CASTTVSGNTIYF.

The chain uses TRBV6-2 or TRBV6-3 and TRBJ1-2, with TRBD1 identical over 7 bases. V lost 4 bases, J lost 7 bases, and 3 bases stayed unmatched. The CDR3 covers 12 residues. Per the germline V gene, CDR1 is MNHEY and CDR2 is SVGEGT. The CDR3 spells CASSLTGAGYTF. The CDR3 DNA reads TGTGCCAGCAGTTTAACAGGGGCTGGCTACACCTTC.

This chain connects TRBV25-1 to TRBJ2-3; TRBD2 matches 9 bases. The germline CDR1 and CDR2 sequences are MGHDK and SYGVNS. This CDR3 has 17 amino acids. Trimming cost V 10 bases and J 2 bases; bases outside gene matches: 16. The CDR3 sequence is CATKGREGHRLTDTQYF. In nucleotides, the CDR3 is TGTGCCACTAAGGGGCGGGAGGGCCATAGACTCACAGATACGCAGTATTTT.

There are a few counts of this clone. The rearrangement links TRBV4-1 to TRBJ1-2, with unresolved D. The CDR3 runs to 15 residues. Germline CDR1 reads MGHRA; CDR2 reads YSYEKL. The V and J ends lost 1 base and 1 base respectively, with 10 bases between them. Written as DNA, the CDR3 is TGCGCCAGCAGCCAAGTACCAGGTGGTAACTATGGCTACACCTTC. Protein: CASSQVPGGNYGYTF.

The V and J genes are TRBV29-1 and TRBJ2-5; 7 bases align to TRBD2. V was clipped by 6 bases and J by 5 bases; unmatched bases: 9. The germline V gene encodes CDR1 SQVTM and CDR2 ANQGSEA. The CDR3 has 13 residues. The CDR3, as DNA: TGCAGCGTGGGACTACCTCTAGCGGAGACCCAGTACTTC. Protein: CSVGLPLAETQYF.

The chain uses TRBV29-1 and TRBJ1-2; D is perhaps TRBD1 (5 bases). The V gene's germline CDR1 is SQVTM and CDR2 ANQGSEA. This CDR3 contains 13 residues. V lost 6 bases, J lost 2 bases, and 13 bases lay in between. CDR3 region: CSVKETENYGYTF. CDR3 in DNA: TGCAGCGTCAAGGAGACAGAAAACTATGGCTACACCTTC.

This chain's CDR3 is CATSRGGGAANEKLFF. The CDR3 DNA follows: TGTGCCACCAGCAGAGGAGGGGGGGCGGCTAATGAAAAACTGTTTTTT. The genes are TRBV15 and TRBJ1-4; the D gene is possibly TRBD1 (6 bases). V lost 1 base to trimming and J lost 3 bases, with 12 bases between them. The CDR3 runs 16 residues. CDR1 and CDR2 (germline): LNHNV, YYDKDF (reference sequence).